A selection of T cell receptor beta chains follows, all from one sample in a study of cytomegalovirus exposure and HLA in healthy donors. Profiled with immunoSEQ multiplex PCR; TCRdb holds only in-frame clones, not every one. The sample holds around 68,000 clones; around 80% are singletons and the top ten take just under 7.5%. What was sequenced was PBMCs. The receptors were sampled from a woman aged 25 to 45 in good health and CMV-seropositive. The CDR3 runs from the conserved cysteine through the conserved F or W. Fields, in order: CDR3 length, D gene, J gene, clone size, V gene, CDR3 DNA, CDR3 protein. A D gene is named only where the DNA matches it firmly. The size entry is marked missing in some rows and otherwise reads once, few, many or a size class.

CDR3 length: 10
D gene: .
J gene: TRBJ1-1
clone size: .
V gene: TRBV28
CDR3 DNA: TGTGCCAGCAGATCGGTTGAAGCTTTCTTT
CDR3 protein: CASRSVEAFF

CDR3 length: 15
D gene: .
J gene: TRBJ2-1
clone size: few
V gene: TRBV2
CDR3 DNA: TGTGCCAGCAGTGAAGACAGGGGGGGGTACAATGAGCAGTTCTTC
CDR3 protein: CASSEDRGGYNEQFF

CDR3 length: 16
D gene: TRBD1
J gene: TRBJ1-4
clone size: .
V gene: TRBV7-9
CDR3 DNA: TGTGCCAGCAGCGACGGAGGGGGCCGTCGAAGTGAAAAACTGTTTTTT
CDR3 protein: CASSDGGGRRSEKLFF

CDR3 length: 14
D gene: TRBD1
J gene: TRBJ2-7
clone size: .
V gene: TRBV28
CDR3 DNA: TGTGCCAGCAGATCGACAGGGGACCCCTACGAGCAGTACTTC
CDR3 protein: CASRSTGDPYEQYF

CDR3 length: 17
D gene: .
J gene: TRBJ2-3
clone size: few
V gene: TRBV11-2
CDR3 DNA: TGTGCCAGCAGCTTAGAGGCGGTGGCGGGTAGGACAGATACGCAGTATTTT
CDR3 protein: CASSLEAVAGRTDTQYF

CDR3 length: 15
D gene: .
J gene: TRBJ2-5
clone size: .
V gene: TRBV5-1
CDR3 DNA: TGCGCCAGCAGCTTGGTAGCAGGGGCACGAGAGACCCAGTACTTC
CDR3 protein: CASSLVAGARETQYF

CDR3 length: 13
D gene: TRBD2
J gene: TRBJ2-1
clone size: .
V gene: TRBV19
CDR3 DNA: TGTGCCAGTAGTATGACTAGCGGGAATGAGCAGTTCTTC
CDR3 protein: CASSMTSGNEQFF

CDR3 length: 13
D gene: TRBD2
J gene: TRBJ2-7
clone size: .
V gene: TRBV6-1
CDR3 DNA: TGTACTGCTCGTAAAGCGGGGTTCTACGAGCAGTACTTC
CDR3 protein: CTARKAGFYEQYF

CDR3 length: 16
D gene: TRBD1
J gene: TRBJ2-3
clone size: .
V gene: TRBV27
CDR3 DNA: TGTGCCAGCAGTTTACTGACAGGGGGTCGCACAGATACGCAGTATTTT
CDR3 protein: CASSLLTGGRTDTQYF

CDR3 length: 13
D gene: .
J gene: TRBJ2-3
clone size: .
V gene: TRBV2
CDR3 DNA: TGTGCCAGCCAGACAGATTTGGCAGATACGCAGTATTTT
CDR3 protein: CASQTDLADTQYF

CDR3 length: 18
D gene: TRBD2
J gene: TRBJ2-6
clone size: few
V gene: TRBV5-1
CDR3 DNA: TGCGCCAGCTCCTTACTAGCGGGGACCTCTGGTGGGGCCAACGTCCTGACTTTC
CDR3 protein: CASSLLAGTSGGANVLTF

CDR3 length: 14
D gene: .
J gene: TRBJ2-2
clone size: once
V gene: TRBV25-1
CDR3 DNA: TGTGCCAGCAGTGAATCGACAAAAGACGGGGAGCTGTTTTTT
CDR3 protein: CASSESTKDGELFF

CDR3 length: 15
D gene: .
J gene: TRBJ2-5
clone size: .
V gene: TRBV11-3
CDR3 DNA: TGTGCCAGCAGCTTACCAACAGCAGACCAAGAGACCCAGTACTTC
CDR3 protein: CASSLPTADQETQYF

CDR3 length: 14
D gene: .
J gene: TRBJ1-2
clone size: .
V gene: TRBV11-2
CDR3 DNA: TGTGCCAGCAGCGTTAGGACTTCCCCTTATGGCTACACCTTC
CDR3 protein: CASSVRTSPYGYTF

CDR3 length: 17
D gene: TRBD2
J gene: TRBJ2-1
clone size: .
V gene: TRBV9
CDR3 DNA: TGTGCCAGCAGCCCGAGACTAGCGGAGGCGAGACGTGCTGAGCAGTTCTTC
CDR3 protein: CASSPRLAEARRAEQFF

CDR3 length: 14
D gene: TRBD2
J gene: TRBJ2-3
clone size: .
V gene: TRBV10-2
CDR3 DNA: TGCGCCAGCAGTGGACTAGCGGACACAGATACGCAGTATTTT
CDR3 protein: CASSGLADTDTQYF

CDR3 length: 14
D gene: TRBD1
J gene: TRBJ1-2
clone size: many
V gene: TRBV29-1
CDR3 DNA: TGCAGCGATCGGGACAGGGGGCGTACGGGTGGCTACACCTTC
CDR3 protein: CSDRDRGRTGGYTF